These 27 T cell receptor beta chains originate from one sample sequenced in a study of T cell repertoires in cytomegalovirus infection. TCRdb itself ran the reads through MiXCR, one entry per CDR3 protein. Seen here are tens of thousands of distinct CDR3 sequences, more than 20% observed once, and the top ten hold roughly 63%. Which antigens these TCRs recognize remains unknown. The sequences come from CD8+ T cells from cultured PBMCs, collected from culture after CMV antigen stimulation. These receptors came from a human donor in good health (CMV status not recorded). Some clones in this sample may be carry-over from other donors' samples.

The chain carries TRBV7-2 and TRBJ2-5; tentatively, D is TRBD2 (7 bases). Trimming pared 1 base from V and 2 bases from J, leaving 14 bases between. The CDR3 runs 16 residues. Looked up from germline, CDR1 is SGHTA and CDR2 is FQGNSA. The CDR3 sequence is CASSLGWGGIQETQYF. CDR3 sequence (DNA): TGTGCCAGCAGCTTAGGTTGGGGGGGCATTCAAGAGACCCAGTACTTC.

The table lists this clonotype with a few counts. This chain uses TRBV2 with TRBJ2-1, with TRBD2 matching 11 bases. V trimming: 2 bases; J trimming: 2 bases; junction bases outside the gene matches: 8. The CDR3 covers 18 residues. In germline, CDR1 is SNHLY, CDR2 FYNNEI. The CDR3 here is CASSERPSGGRPYNEQFF. In DNA form, the CDR3 reads TGTGCCAGCAGTGAAAGGCCTAGCGGGGGGCGGCCCTACAATGAGCAGTTCTTC.

Here the CDR3 DNA reads TGCAGCGTTGAAGAAGGGGTCGCCGGGGAGCTGTTTTTT. It yields the protein CSVEEGVAGELFF. The chain has TRBV29-1 and TRBJ2-2; possible D gene TRBD1, 5 bases. The V and J ends lost 0 bases and 6 bases respectively, with 8 bases between them. Germline V CDR1 and CDR2: SQVTM, ANQGSEA. This CDR3 is 13 amino acids long.

This clonotype was seen only a few times. V is TRBV6-1 and J is TRBJ2-4; 10 positions agree with TRBD1. Trimming at V came to 6 bases and at J to 7 bases, leaving 12 bases not matched to a gene. The CDR3 consists of 16 residues. Per germline, CDR1 MNHNS and CDR2 SASEGT. The CDR3 sequence is CASSTGQGRLGNIQYF. The CDR3 DNA reads TGTGCCAGCAGCACGGGACAGGGGAGGTTAGGCAACATTCAGTACTTC.

This clonotype was found a few times. The genes are TRBV4-1 and TRBJ1-3, with TRBD1 as a possible D gene (6 bases). The CDR3 loop spans 15 amino acids. V lost 4 bases, J lost 3 bases, and 13 bases lay in between. Germline assignment: CDR1 MGHRA and CDR2 YSYEKL. The CDR3 is CASSLSGTSGNTIYF. The CDR3, as DNA: TGCGCCAGCAGCCTTTCCGGGACAAGTGGAAACACCATATATTTT.

This clonotype was observed a few times. The chain has TRBV7-9 and TRBJ1-1; 9 bases map to TRBD1. The CDR3 runs 16 residues. CDR1 is SEHNR, CDR2 FQNEAQ, per germline (reference sequence). The V and J ends lost 6 bases and 6 bases, in that order; junction bases with no gene match: 14. CDR3: CASSSIQQGAQAEAFF. CDR3 nucleotide sequence: TGTGCCAGCAGTTCTATTCAACAGGGGGCGCAGGCTGAAGCTTTCTTT.

On this clonotype: One end of the junction is discordant with germline, which a read error may explain. V is TRBV29-1 and J is TRBJ1-1, with D perhaps TRBD1 (6 bases). In germline, CDR1 is SQVTM, CDR2 ANQGSEA. The CDR3 sequence is 8 residues long. The CDR3 DNA reads TGCAGCGTAGGCAGGGGTGTCTTT. Protein: CSVGRGVF.

The chain carries TRBV4-2 and TRBJ1-1; 10 nucleotides line up with TRBD1. Per germline, CDR1 LGHNA and CDR2 YNFKEQ. The CDR3 consists of 15 residues. After removal of 0 bases from V and 3 bases from J, the junction contained 1 base not matched to a gene. CDR3 sequence reads: CASSQDGTGDTEAFF. The DNA for the CDR3 is TGTGCCAGCAGCCAAGATGGGACAGGGGACACTGAAGCTTTCTTT.

The table lists this clonotype with a few counts. This rearrangement joins TRBV27 to TRBJ1-2; 10 bases map to TRBD1. The V gene's germline CDR1 is MNHEY and CDR2 SMNVEV (reference sequence). The CDR3 is 17 residues long. V lost 4 bases, J lost 7 bases, and 15 bases stayed unmatched. CDR3 amino acids: CASSSTTRDRGRFGYTF. The CDR3 DNA follows: TGTGCCAGCAGTTCAACTACTCGGGACAGGGGAAGGTTTGGCTACACCTTC.

This clonotype has a handful of counts. The CDR3 is CASSLTGTGGILEAFF. The CDR3 nucleotides read TGTGCCAGCAGCTTAACCGGGACAGGGGGAATCCTTGAAGCTTTCTTT. The J gene is TRBJ1-1, the V gene TRBV7-3, with 11 bases aligning to TRBD1. This CDR3 is 16 amino acids long. After removal of 0 bases from V and 7 bases from J, the junction contained 7 bases not matched to a gene. Germline CDR1 and CDR2: SGHTA and FQGTGA.

This clonotype was recorded a few times. V usage is TRBV7-8 and J usage is TRBJ2-5; possibly TRBD1 for D (8 bases). The CDR3 is 19 residues long. V was trimmed by 5 bases and J by 1 base, leaving 26 bases between them. Germline V gene lookup returns CDR1 SGHVS and CDR2 FQNEAQ. CDR3 sequence: CASSKSGRQGAYLQETQYF. The DNA of the CDR3 is TGTGCCAGCAGCAAATCCGGGAGGCAGGGGGCCTACCTCCAAGAGACCCAGTACTTC.

This sequence joins TRBV6-4 and TRBJ1-4; D gene uncertain. The CDR3 has 16 amino acids. V lost 2 bases and J 0 bases, leaving 10 bases between the germline ends. Germline V gene sequence: CDR1 MRHNA, CDR2 SNTAGT. CDR3 protein: CASSDPGGATNEKLFF. CDR3 DNA: TGTGCCAGCAGTGACCCCGGTGGAGCAACTAATGAAAAACTGTTTTTT.

This chain joins TRBV5-3 and TRBJ2-1, with D perhaps matching TRBD1 or TRBD2 (6 bases each). TRBV5-3 has ORF status, its function being uncertain. The germline V and J ends were trimmed by 4 bases and 2 bases, with 13 bases remaining between them. The CDR3 runs 15 residues. The CDR3 reads CARSPEGGPYNEQFF. The CDR3 DNA is TGTGCCAGAAGCCCCGAGGGGGGTCCCTACAATGAGCAGTTCTTC.

This clonotype was found a few times. V is TRBV12-3 or TRBV12-4 and J is TRBJ2-5; D may be TRBD1 or TRBD2 (5 bases each). The CDR3 extends over 15 amino acids. Trimming cost V 3 bases and J 5 bases, with 16 bases left between them. The CDR3 nucleotides are TGTGCCAGCAGTTTCGTATTGGGGGTCGGGGAGACCCAGTACTTC. Translation: CASSFVLGVGETQYF.

The chain uses TRBV7-8 and TRBJ2-2; D possibly uses TRBD1 or TRBD2 (5 bases each). Germline-derived CDR1 and CDR2 are SGHVS and FQNEAQ. The CDR3 is 15 residues long. V gave up 3 bases and J gave up 7 bases, with 15 bases separating them. The CDR3 DNA is TGTGCCAGCAGCTTGGAGGTGGGGCCGGGCGGGGAGCTGTTTTTT. Residues: CASSLEVGPGGELFF.

Regarding this clonotype: An end of the junction differs from the germline gene, which may be a read error. The DNA for the CDR3 is TGTGCCAGCAGCCCGTACATGGGGGTTGGTTCGCAGTTT. As protein: CASSPYMGVGSQF. The genes are TRBV7-6 and TRBJ1-1; TRBD1 might be the D (5 bases). The CDR3 runs to 13 residues. CDR1 is SGHVS and CDR2 is FNYEAQ in the germline V gene.

This clonotype has just a few counts. This chain connects TRBV4-1 to TRBJ1-1; D perhaps matches TRBD1 (6 bases). The V gene's germline CDR1 is MGHRA and CDR2 YSYEKL. V lost 4 bases and J lost 3, with 12 bases in between. The CDR3 is made up of 14 amino acids. DNA of the CDR3: TGCGCCAGCAGCCCCCCAGGGGCGGACACTGAAGCTTTCTTT. It is translated as CASSPPGADTEAFF.

The rearrangement joins TRBV7-8 to TRBJ1-6; a weak D match, TRBD1 (5 bases). The CDR3 spans 16 residues. The V gene's germline CDR1 is SGHVS and CDR2 FQNEAQ. The V gene lost 6 bases and the J gene lost 10 bases, with 22 bases spanning the gap. The DNA for the CDR3 is TGTGCCAGCAGTAGTAGCGTGGTGGCAGGGCAGTCACCCCTCCACTTT. Encoded protein: CASSSSVVAGQSPLHF. The complete variable domain, with remaining parts taken from reference TRBV7-8 and TRBJ1-6, reads GAGVSQSPRYKVAKRGQDVALRCDPISGHVSLFWYQQALGQGPEFLTYFQNEAQLDKSGLPSDRFFAERPEGSVSTLKIQRTQQEDSAVYLCASSSSVVAGQSPLHFGNGTRLTVT.

The rearrangement uses TRBV6-1 and TRBJ1-2, with unresolved D. CDR1 is MNHNS and CDR2 is SASEGT in the germline V gene. Trimming removed 10 bases from V and 1 base from J, with 10 bases in between. The CDR3 consists of 12 residues. CDR3 DNA sequence: TGTGCCATCAAAATTATTAACTATGGCTACACCTTC. Its translation is CAIKIINYGYTF.

Only a few counts were recorded for this clonotype. The rearrangement uses TRBV11-2 and TRBJ2-7; perhaps TRBD1 as D (5 bases). The CDR3 has 12 amino acids. The germline V gene has CDR1 SGHAT and CDR2 FQNNGV. V was pared by 5 bases and J by 4 bases, with 9 bases between. For the CDR3, the DNA is TGTGCCAGCAGCGTAGGGGATTACGAGCAGTACTTC. It is translated as CASSVGDYEQYF.

Many counts were recorded for this clonotype. The V and J genes are TRBV5-1 and TRBJ1-6; 7 nucleotides agree with TRBD1. CDR3 size: 15 residues. Germline V gene lookup returns CDR1 SGHRS and CDR2 YFSETQ. V was clipped by 4 bases and J by 5 bases; unmatched bases: 6. The DNA of the CDR3 is TGCGCCAGCAGCAAAGGGACAGTGAATAATTCACCCCTCCACTTT. It encodes CASSKGTVNNSPLHF.

This clonotype was seen just once. A much larger clone differs from this one at a single base, so this may be a read error. The genes are TRBV12-3 or TRBV12-4 and TRBJ2-3, with D hard to call. Trimming removed 3 bases at V and 4 bases at J, with 8 bases between. This CDR3 contains 13 residues. The CDR3 coding sequence is TGTGCCAGCAGTTTTTGGACCCCAGATACGCAGTATTTT. This gives the protein CASSFWTPDTQYF.

The V call is TRBV6-2 or TRBV6-3, the J call TRBJ1-1, with unresolved D. The CDR3 contains 13 residues. Trimming removed 3 bases at V and 4 bases at J, with 9 bases between. The germline CDR1 and CDR2 sequences are MNHEY and SVGEGT. The CDR3 bases are TGTGCCAGCAGTTATAGGGAGGTCACTGAAGCTTTCTTT. This sequence encodes CASSYREVTEAFF.

This clonotype came up a few times. V gene TRBV7-2 combines with J gene TRBJ1-4, with D perhaps TRBD1 (5 bases). Trimming stripped 3 bases from V and 3 bases from J, with 8 bases between. This CDR3 has 14 residues. Germline V gives CDR1 SGHTA, CDR2 FQGNSA. The CDR3 DNA follows: TGTGCCAGCAGCTTCGGGGCAGCTAATGAAAAACTGTTTTTT. Its translation is CASSFGAANEKLFF.

The chain combines TRBV7-6 with TRBJ2-5, with a weak D call TRBD1 (5 bases). The CDR3 is made up of 16 amino acids. V lost 1 base and J 1 base, leaving 13 bases between the germline ends. From germline, CDR1 is SGHVS and CDR2 FNYEAQ. This chain's CDR3 is CASSLGTRASQETQYF. The CDR3, as DNA: TGTGCCAGCAGCTTAGGTACCAGGGCCTCCCAAGAGACCCAGTACTTC.

Comment on this clonotype: Its ends do not fully match the called genes, so a read error is possible. The chain joins TRBV6-5 to TRBJ2-7; 10 bases are shared with TRBD2. Germline V gene lookup returns CDR1 MNHEY and CDR2 SVGAGI. The CDR3 runs 17 residues. The CDR3 here is CARSARLAGAQSYEQYF. The DNA of the CDR3 is TGTGCCCGCAGTGCTAGGCTAGCGGGAGCCCAATCCTACGAGCAGTACTTC.

This clonotype was observed many times. This chain connects TRBV7-8 to TRBJ1-5; D remains unclear. This CDR3 has 16 residues. Trimming removed 4 bases at V and 0 bases at J, with 13 bases between. Germline CDR1 and CDR2: SGHVS and FQNEAQ. The CDR3 DNA follows: TGTGCCAGCAGCTCCTGGACGGACCGTAGCAATCAGCCCCAGCATTTT. This gives the protein CASSSWTDRSNQPQHF.